This record concerns one T cell receptor (beta chain) sequence. The CDR3 contains 15 residues. V lost 1 base, J lost 2 bases, and 1 base stayed unmatched. From germline, CDR1 is MGHDK and CDR2 SYGVNS. The template used for profiling TCR beta VDJ and CDR3 was genomic DNA. TCRdb itself ran the reads through MiXCR, one entry per CDR3 protein. Of about 75,000 distinct CDR3 sequences listed, approximately 70% are singletons. These data belong to a study of CD8+CD57+ T cells in acquired aplastic anemia. Before being chosen for sequencing, patients had shown CD8+CD57+ cell expansion by flow cytometry. The cohort consisted entirely of patients having severe acquired aplastic anemia.

The genes are TRBV25-1 and TRBJ1-3, with 8 bases identical to TRBD1. Material: sorted CD4+, CD8+, or CD8+CD57+ T cells (not recorded which) from PBMCs. The clonotype comes from a human donor with aplastic anemia. CDR3 bases: TGTGCCAGCAGTGAATCGGGACAGGCTGGAAACACCATATATTTT. This sequence encodes CASSESGQAGNTIYF.